This TCR beta chain is from a study of blood T cell repertoires in COVID-19. Generated by immunoSEQ multiplex PCR, the TCRdb table keeps only in-frame clones and is missing some. The table includes approximately 200,000 clones, 80% to 90% detected once. The receptor was isolated from a man aged 25 to 40 with acute or convalescent COVID-19. Material: peripheral blood.

CDR3 sequence (DNA): TGTGCCAGCAGACCAGGGATCGGGAACACTGAAGCTTTCTTT. Amino acid sequence: CASRPGIGNTEAFF. The J gene is TRBJ1-1, the V gene TRBV18, with D maybe TRBD1 (5 bases). Per germline, CDR1 KGHSH and CDR2 LQKENI. This CDR3 is 14 amino acids long. Trimming removed 8 bases at V and 1 base at J, with 14 bases between. Drawing the rest from reference TRBV18 and TRBJ1-1, the complete variable domain is NAGVMQNPRHLVRRRGQEARLRCSPMKGHSHVYWYRQLPEEGLKFMVYLQKENIIDESGMPKERFSAEFPKEGPSILRIQQVVRGDSAAYFCASRPGIGNTEAFFGQGTRLTVV.